The 24 T cell receptor beta chains below all came from one sample that was sequenced in a study of blood T cell repertoires in COVID-19. The protocol was immunoSEQ multiplex PCR, while the TCRdb copy is restricted to in-frame clones and leaves out a portion. This sample has about 190,000 clones, with roughly 80% found just once. The sequenced sample was PBMCs or T cells enriched from blood (not recorded which). These receptors were collected from a woman younger than 45 who had recovered from COVID-19.

The rearrangement uses TRBV9 and TRBJ2-3; D is perhaps TRBD2 (6 bases). This CDR3 has 13 residues. The V and J ends lost 7 bases and 3 bases respectively, with 12 bases between them. CDR1 and CDR2 (germline): SGDLS, YYNGEE. CDR3 in DNA: TGTGCCAGCTCCCGGGAGAGGACAGATACGCAGTATTTT. This encodes CASSRERTDTQYF.

The rearrangement joins TRBV5-1 to TRBJ1-6, with D possibly being TRBD1 (5 bases). The CDR3 has 17 residues. The germline V gene has CDR1 SGHRS and CDR2 YFSETQ. V was pared by 4 bases and J by 0 bases, with 14 bases between. CDR3: CASSPGQTASYNSPLHF. The CDR3 region has the DNA TGCGCCAGCAGCCCAGGACAAACGGCCTCCTATAATTCACCCCTCCACTTT.

The chain links TRBV5-1 to TRBJ2-7; D is possibly TRBD1 (6 bases). Germline loops: CDR1 SGHRS, CDR2 YFSETQ. The CDR3 is made up of 14 amino acids. V lost 0 bases and J lost 4, with 11 bases in between. The CDR3 nucleotides read TGCGCCAGCAGCTTGGAGGAGAGGGGGTACGAGCAGTACGTC. Translation gives CASSLEERGYEQYV.

The sample holds many counts of this clone. Other DNA sequences from this sample encode an identical CDR3 as well. J is TRBJ1-2 and V is TRBV6-5, with D maybe TRBD1 (5 bases). Germline CDR1 MNHEY, CDR2 SVGAGI. The CDR3 has 14 amino acids. With 5 bases removed from V and 4 bases from J, the gap between germline ends came to 14 bases. The CDR3 nucleotides are TGTGCCAGCAGTCCCACCGGGGGGGGCTATGGCTACACCTTC. Its translation is CASSPTGGGYGYTF.

The chain employs TRBV6-5 and TRBJ1-4; 10 bases agree with TRBD1. J lost 8 bases, V lost 5 bases, and 5 bases had no gene match. Germline CDR1 MNHEY, CDR2 SVGAGI. The CDR3 length is 14 residues. CDR3 amino acids: CASSPGTGEEKLFF. As DNA, the CDR3 is TGTGCCAGCAGTCCTGGGACAGGGGAAGAAAAACTGTTTTTT.

This chain joins TRBV5-4 and TRBJ1-1, with unresolved D. Germline V gives CDR1 SGHNT, CDR2 YYREEE (reference sequence). The V end lost 1 base, the J end lost 2 bases, and 12 bases lay between the germline ends. There are 15 residues in the CDR3. The CDR3 sequence: CASSLSPTPNTEAFF. The CDR3 DNA follows: TGTGCCAGCAGCTTGTCCCCGACACCTAACACTGAAGCTTTCTTT.

The chain recombines TRBV2 with TRBJ1-2; D is possibly TRBD1 (5 bases). With 3 bases removed from V and 6 bases from J, the gap between germline ends came to 11 bases. The CDR3 consists of 13 residues. CDR1 is SNHLY, CDR2 FYNNEI, per germline. CDR3 residues: CASSDGARDGYTF. The CDR3 DNA follows: TGTGCCAGCAGTGATGGGGCCAGGGATGGCTACACCTTC. The variable domain in full, with the rest retrieved from reference TRBV2 and TRBJ1-2, is EPEVTQTPSHQVTQMGQEVILRCVPISNHLYFYWYRQILGQKVEFLVSFYNNEISEKSEIFDDQFSVERPDGSNFTLKIRSTKLEDSAMYFCASSDGARDGYTFGSGTRLTVV.

This chain joins TRBV28 and TRBJ1-1; perhaps TRBD1 as D (5 bases). V lost 7 bases to trimming and J lost 7 bases, with 16 bases between them. Germline loops: CDR1 MDHEN, CDR2 SYDVKM. The CDR3 has 13 residues. CDR3 residues: CASTLGGWGEAFF. The DNA of the CDR3 is TGTGCCAGCACCTTGGGGGGTTGGGGTGAAGCTTTCTTT. Drawing the rest from reference TRBV28 and TRBJ1-1, the complete variable domain is DVKVTQSSRYLVKRTGEKVFLECVQDMDHENMFWYRQDPGLGLRLIYFSYDVKMKEKGDIPEGYSVSREKKERFSLILESASTNQTSMYLCASTLGGWGEAFFGQGTRLTVV.

The chain is built from TRBV12-3 or TRBV12-4 and TRBJ1-5; unclear D gene. The CDR3 is 13 amino acids. V was cut by 3 bases and J by 1 base, with 4 bases left in between. CDR3 coding DNA: TGTGCCAGCAGTTTGCGGAGCAATCAGCCCCAGCATTTT. Translation: CASSLRSNQPQHF.

The CDR3 spells CASSLQGADYGYTF. The CDR3 DNA sequence: TGTGCCAGCAGCTTGCAGGGGGCAGACTATGGCTACACCTTC. This rearrangement joins TRBV7-8 to TRBJ1-2; 8 bases are shared with TRBD1. The germline CDR1 and CDR2 sequences are SGHVS and FQNEAQ. V trimming: 3 bases; J trimming: 3 bases; junction bases outside the gene matches: 3. There are 14 residues in the CDR3.

The table lists this clone with a few counts. The CDR3 sequence: CASSLMEKTEAFF. For the CDR3, the DNA is TGTGCCAGCAGCTTGATGGAGAAGACTGAAGCTTTCTTT. V and J are TRBV11-2 and TRBJ1-1; no definite D call. The germline CDR1 and CDR2 sequences are SGHAT and FQNNGV. The CDR3 has 13 amino acids. V lost 3 bases and J lost 5, with 10 bases in between.

The rearrangement uses TRBV11-2 and TRBJ2-1, with TRBD1 as a possible D gene (6 bases). Germline V gene data show CDR1 as SGHAT and CDR2 as FQNNGV. This CDR3 spans 15 amino acids. V shed 0 bases and J shed 2 bases, with 8 bases lying between them. The DNA of the CDR3 is TGTGCCAGCAGCTTAGAACAGGGCGCCTACAATGAGCAGTTCTTC. Translating gives CASSLEQGAYNEQFF.

This chain joins TRBV6-5 and TRBJ2-3; a weak D match, TRBD1 (5 bases). The V end lost 3 bases, the J end lost 2 bases, and 9 bases lay between the germline ends. This CDR3 contains 14 residues. Germline CDR1 MNHEY, CDR2 SVGAGI. This CDR3 is CASSYQGFTDTQYF. The CDR3 nucleotides are TGTGCCAGCAGTTATCAGGGATTCACAGATACGCAGTATTTT.

Only one count was recorded for this clone. The rearrangement joins TRBV21-1 to TRBJ2-7; the tabulated D call, TRBD2, remains unverified against the DNA. TRBV21-1 is a pseudogene locus. CDR3 length equals 16 residues. This CDR3 is CASSEVGPAEAYEQYF. CDR3 sequence (DNA): TGTGCCAGCAGCGAAGTAGGGCCAGCGGAGGCCTACGAGCAGTACTTC.

The genes are TRBV7-3 and TRBJ2-3, with 16 bases lining up with TRBD2. The germline V gene encodes CDR1 SGHTA and CDR2 FQGTGA. This CDR3 is built from 16 residues. The junction had 3 bases not matched to a gene; V was cut back by 3 bases and J by 6 bases. The CDR3 region has the DNA TGTGCCAGCAGCTTGGGACTAGCGGGAGGGCATGATACGCAGTATTTT. It encodes CASSLGLAGGHDTQYF.

The gene calls are TRBV24-1 and TRBJ2-7; TRBD1 matches at 10 bases. This CDR3 contains 15 residues. Germline V lookup: CDR1 KGHDR, CDR2 SFDVKD. The trim removed 4 bases at V and 7 bases at J, leaving 9 bases unmatched. The CDR3 DNA reads as TGTGCCACCAGTGAAGGGGGGACAGGGGTAGTTGAGCAGTACTTC. The encoded protein is CATSEGGTGVVEQYF.

This chain joins TRBV5-1 and TRBJ2-1; 14 bases match TRBD2. The V gene's germline CDR1 is SGHRS and CDR2 YFSETQ. Trimming at V came to 1 base and at J to 5 bases, leaving 11 bases not matched to a gene. The CDR3 sequence is 19 residues long. For the CDR3, the DNA is TGCGCCAGCAGCTTGAGAAGGGGGGGACTAGCGGGAGTTGACAATGAGCAGTTCTTC. Protein product: CASSLRRGGLAGVDNEQFF.

This chain connects TRBV28 to TRBJ1-6; D is undetermined. Germline assignment: CDR1 MDHEN and CDR2 SYDVKM. The CDR3 covers 16 residues. V gave up 6 bases and J gave up 0 bases, with 12 bases separating them. The CDR3 DNA sequence: TGTGCCAGCAGGGAGACTCAAAACTCCTATAATTCACCCCTCCACTTT. Protein product: CASRETQNSYNSPLHF.

On this clone itself: Germline is not matched at one junction end, which may reflect a read error. The chain recombines TRBV5-1 with TRBJ1-2; 7 bases match TRBD1. CDR1 is SGHRS, CDR2 YFSETQ, per germline. This CDR3 is 15 amino acids long. CDR3 residues: CVSSSGTEGNRGYTF. For the CDR3, the DNA is TGCGTCAGCAGCTCAGGGACAGAGGGGAATCGGGGCTACACCTTC.

The chain joins TRBV7-3 to TRBJ1-2; 7 nucleotides line up with TRBD1. From germline, CDR1 is SGHTA and CDR2 FQGTGA. The CDR3 extends over 15 amino acids. V lost 5 bases to trimming and J lost 3 bases; unmatched junction nucleotides: 9. The CDR3: CASSSTGDRDYGYTF. CDR3 DNA: TGTGCCAGCAGCAGCACAGGGGATCGCGACTATGGCTACACCTTC.

The V call is TRBV27, the J call TRBJ2-4; 8 bases map to TRBD2. The J segment lost 9 bases and the V segment lost 5 bases, leaving 18 bases of the junction unmatched. The CDR3 extends over 17 amino acids. Germline loops: CDR1 MNHEY, CDR2 SMNVEV (reference sequence). Here the CDR3 reads CASSPSPGGVGEGIQYF. CDR3 nucleotides: TGTGCCAGCAGTCCATCACCGGGGGGGGTTGGGGAAGGCATTCAGTACTTC.

The V and J genes are TRBV11-1 and TRBJ1-2, with D maybe TRBD1 (6 bases). Trimming removed 5 bases from V and 4 bases from J, with 17 bases in between. The length of the CDR3 is 15 residues. Germline-derived CDR1 and CDR2 are SGHAT and FQDESV (reference sequence). The CDR3 loop reads CASSSPNTGTYGYTF. The CDR3, as DNA: TGTGCCAGCAGCAGCCCCAATACAGGGACCTATGGCTACACCTTC.

The chain couples TRBV18 to TRBJ1-5; no definite D call. V dropped 2 bases and J dropped 9 bases, with 17 bases sitting between them. Germline CDR1 and CDR2: KGHSH and LQKENI. The CDR3 covers 15 residues. CDR3 sequence reads: CASSPFRGDVGPQHF. The CDR3 DNA sequence: TGTGCCAGCTCACCATTTAGAGGTGATGTGGGGCCCCAGCATTTT.

The rearrangement joins TRBV11-2 to TRBJ2-5, with 8 bases aligning to TRBD1. CDR3 length: 16 amino acids. V was pared by 1 base and J by 1 base, with 5 bases of the junction left unmatched. Germline V lookup: CDR1 SGHAT, CDR2 FQNNGV. CDR3 DNA sequence: TGTGCCAGCAGCTTAGGACCCGGGACAGGCCAAGAGACCCAGTACTTC. This codes for CASSLGPGTGQETQYF.